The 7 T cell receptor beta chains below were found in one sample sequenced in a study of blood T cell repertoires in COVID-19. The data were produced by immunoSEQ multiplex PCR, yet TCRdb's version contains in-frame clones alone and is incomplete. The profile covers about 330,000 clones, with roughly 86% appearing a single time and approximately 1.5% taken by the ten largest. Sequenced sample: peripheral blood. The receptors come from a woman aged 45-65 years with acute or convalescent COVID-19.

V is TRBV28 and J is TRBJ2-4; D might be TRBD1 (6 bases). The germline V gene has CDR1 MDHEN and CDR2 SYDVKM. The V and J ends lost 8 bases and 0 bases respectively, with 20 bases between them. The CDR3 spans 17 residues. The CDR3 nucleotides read TGTGCCAGCGGGGGCTTAGGTACGGGGCTAGCCAAAAACATTCAGTACTTC. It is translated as CASGGLGTGLAKNIQYF.

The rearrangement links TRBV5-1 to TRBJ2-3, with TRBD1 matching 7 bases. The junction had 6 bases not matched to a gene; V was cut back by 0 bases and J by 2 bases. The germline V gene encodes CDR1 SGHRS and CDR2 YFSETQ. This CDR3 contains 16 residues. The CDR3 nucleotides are TGCGCCAGCAGCTTGGCGGGGACAGCCGACACAGATACGCAGTATTTT. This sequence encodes CASSLAGTADTDTQYF. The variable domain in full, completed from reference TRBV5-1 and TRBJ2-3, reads KAGVTQTPRYLIKTRGQQVTLSCSPISGHRSVSWYQQTPGQGLQFLFEYFSETQRNKGNFPGRFSGRQFSNSRSEMNVSTLELGDSALYLCASSLAGTADTDTQYFGPGTRLTVL.

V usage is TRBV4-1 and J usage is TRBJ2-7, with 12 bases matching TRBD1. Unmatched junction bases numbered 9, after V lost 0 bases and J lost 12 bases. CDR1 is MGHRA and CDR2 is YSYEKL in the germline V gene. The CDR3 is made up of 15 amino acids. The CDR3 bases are TGCGCCAGCAGCCAAGAGGGACAGGGGGCTTCTTCTCGGTACTTC. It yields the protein CASSQEGQGASSRYF.

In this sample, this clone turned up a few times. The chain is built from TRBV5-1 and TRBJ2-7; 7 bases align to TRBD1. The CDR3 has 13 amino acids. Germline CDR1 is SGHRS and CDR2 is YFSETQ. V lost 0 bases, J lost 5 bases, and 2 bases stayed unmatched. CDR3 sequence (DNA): TGCGCCAGCAGCTTGGGACAGGGAAACGAGCAGTACTTC. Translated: CASSLGQGNEQYF.

CDR3 nucleotides: TGCAGCGTCCTCCCCGACTTCGCGGGCACAGATACGCAGTATTTT. Residues: CSVLPDFAGTDTQYF. This sequence joins TRBV29-1 and TRBJ2-3; D is unclear. The V end lost 6 bases, the J end lost 1 base, and 17 bases lay between the germline ends. Germline loops: CDR1 SQVTM, CDR2 ANQGSEA. This CDR3 contains 15 residues.

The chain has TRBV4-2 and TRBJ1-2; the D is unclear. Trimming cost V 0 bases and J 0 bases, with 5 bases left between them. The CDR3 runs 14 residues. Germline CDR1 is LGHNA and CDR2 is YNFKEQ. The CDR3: CASSQERANYGYTF. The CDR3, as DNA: TGTGCCAGCAGCCAAGAGAGGGCTAACTATGGCTACACCTTC.

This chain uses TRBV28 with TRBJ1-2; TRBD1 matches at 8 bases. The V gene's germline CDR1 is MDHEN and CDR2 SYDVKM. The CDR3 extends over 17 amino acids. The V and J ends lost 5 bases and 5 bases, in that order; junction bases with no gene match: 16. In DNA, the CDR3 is TGTGCCAGCAGTACCAGGGGGCGTAAGGGAAAACTATATGGCTACACCTTC. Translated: CASSTRGRKGKLYGYTF.